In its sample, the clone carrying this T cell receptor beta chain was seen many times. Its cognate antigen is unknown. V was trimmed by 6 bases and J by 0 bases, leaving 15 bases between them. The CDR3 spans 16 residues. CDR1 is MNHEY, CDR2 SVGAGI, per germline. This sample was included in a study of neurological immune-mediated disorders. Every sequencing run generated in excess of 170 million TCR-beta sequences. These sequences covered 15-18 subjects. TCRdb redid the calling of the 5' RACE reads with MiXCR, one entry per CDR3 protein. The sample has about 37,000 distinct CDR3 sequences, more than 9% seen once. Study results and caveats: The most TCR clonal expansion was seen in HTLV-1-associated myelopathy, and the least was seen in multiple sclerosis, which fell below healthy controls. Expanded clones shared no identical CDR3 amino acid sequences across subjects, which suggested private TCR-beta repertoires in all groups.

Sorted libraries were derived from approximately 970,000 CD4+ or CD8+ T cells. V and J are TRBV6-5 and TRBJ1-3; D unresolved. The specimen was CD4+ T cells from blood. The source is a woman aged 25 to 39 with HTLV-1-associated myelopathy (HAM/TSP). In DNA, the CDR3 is TGTGCCAGCAGCCCAACTGATCTCAGCTCTGGAAACACCATATATTTT. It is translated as CASSPTDLSSGNTIYF.